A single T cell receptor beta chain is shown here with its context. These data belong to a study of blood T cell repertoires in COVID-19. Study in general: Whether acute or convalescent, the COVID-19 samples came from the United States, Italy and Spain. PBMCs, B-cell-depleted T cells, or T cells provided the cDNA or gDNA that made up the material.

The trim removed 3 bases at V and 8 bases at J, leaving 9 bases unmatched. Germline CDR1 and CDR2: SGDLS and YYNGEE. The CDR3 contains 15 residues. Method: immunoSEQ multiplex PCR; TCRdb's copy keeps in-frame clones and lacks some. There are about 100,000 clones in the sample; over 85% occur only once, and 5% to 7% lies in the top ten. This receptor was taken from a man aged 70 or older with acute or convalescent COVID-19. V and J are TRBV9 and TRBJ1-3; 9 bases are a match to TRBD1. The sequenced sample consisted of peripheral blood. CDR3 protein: CASSAWDRVKDTIYF. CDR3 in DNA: TGTGCCAGCAGCGCCTGGGACAGGGTAAAGGACACCATATATTTT.